Below are 19 T cell receptor beta chains sequenced from a single sample in a study of blood T cell repertoires in COVID-19 (dated by TCRdb to the early 2020s). Library generation was performed with the immunoSEQ multiplex PCR assay. What TCRdb holds here is the immuneACCESS table cut down to in-frame rearrangements. Part of the clones is not present; checked against another copy, under half of the missing clones reflect an unresolved V gene, and the others are unexplained. The sample table holds fewer than 65,000 clones, of which around 85% were seen once. The ten top clones hold about 6.5% of the sample. The specimen sequenced was peripheral blood. Source of these receptors: a man aged 60 to 69 with acute or convalescent COVID-19.

The V gene is TRBV5-1, the J gene TRBJ2-1; 9 bases map to TRBD2. This CDR3 is 17 amino acids long. V lost 4 bases to trimming and J lost 0 bases; unmatched junction nucleotides: 8. The germline V gene has CDR1 SGHRS and CDR2 YFSETQ. The CDR3 DNA follows: TGCGCCAGCAGCCCTCCCCGAGCGGGAGGCTCCTACAATGAGCAGTTCTTC. Protein product: CASSPPRAGGSYNEQFF.

This chain connects TRBV24-1 to TRBJ2-1; weak D call: TRBD2 (6 bases). This CDR3 region has 19 residues. V lost 2 bases, J lost 8 bases, and 27 bases lay in between. Germline lookup yields CDR1 KGHDR and CDR2 SFDVKD. Here the CDR3 DNA reads TGTGCCACCAGTGATTCGGGGTCGAAGAAGGGGCTTAGCGGCGATGAGCAGTTCTTC. Translated, it gives CATSDSGSKKGLSGDEQFF.

This clone has just one count. The chain is built from TRBV5-1 and TRBJ2-1; TRBD2 aligns across 7 bases. Germline CDR1 and CDR2: SGHRS and YFSETQ. The CDR3 contains 15 residues. V shed 2 bases and J 7 bases; nucleotides not matched to a gene: 9. The CDR3: CASSFLGSGRNEQFF. The CDR3 bases are TGCGCCAGCAGCTTTTTGGGTAGCGGGCGGAATGAGCAGTTCTTC. The entire variable domain, with the rest obtained from reference TRBV5-1 and TRBJ2-1, is as follows: KAGVTQTPRYLIKTRGQQVTLSCSPISGHRSVSWYQQTPGQGLQFLFEYFSETQRNKGNFPGRFSGRQFSNSRSEMNVSTLELGDSALYLCASSFLGSGRNEQFFGPGTRLTVL.

The chain has TRBV2 and TRBJ1-1; 11 bases map to TRBD1. The germline V gene has CDR1 SNHLY and CDR2 FYNNEI. The CDR3 runs 14 residues. The junction had 1 base not matched to a gene; V was cut back by 6 bases and J by 1 base. The CDR3 spells CASSGTGGNTEAFF. CDR3 DNA: TGTGCCAGCAGCGGGACAGGGGGGAACACTGAAGCTTTCTTT.

The chain couples TRBV19 to TRBJ1-2; the match to TRBD1 covers 9 bases. Germline V lookup: CDR1 LNHDA, CDR2 SQIVND (reference sequence). The CDR3 consists of 14 residues. V trimming: 8 bases; J trimming: 5 bases; junction bases outside the gene matches: 9. This chain's CDR3 is CASLQGARGYGYTF. In DNA, the CDR3 is TGTGCCAGTCTACAGGGGGCGCGAGGATATGGCTACACCTTC.

This clone came up once. V and J are TRBV28 and TRBJ1-5; D may be TRBD1 (6 bases). V lost 10 bases and J lost 2, with 15 bases in between. Germline V gives CDR1 MDHEN, CDR2 SYDVKM. This CDR3 is 14 amino acids long. CDR3 in DNA: TGTGCCATCGCCCACAGGGTGGGCAATCAGCCCCAGCATTTT. Translating gives CAIAHRVGNQPQHF.

The chain recombines TRBV7-6 with TRBJ2-1, with TRBD1 matching 9 bases. CDR1 and CDR2 (germline): SGHVS, FNYEAQ. V shed 5 bases and J 5 bases; nucleotides not matched to a gene: 10. This CDR3 contains 16 residues. DNA of the CDR3: TGTGCCAGCAGCATACTACCGGGACAGGGAGACAATGAGCAGTTCTTC. Translating it yields CASSILPGQGDNEQFF. Full variable domain (rest looked up from reference TRBV7-6 and TRBJ2-1): GAGVSQSPRYKVTKRGQDVALRCDPISGHVSLYWYRQALGQGPEFLTYFNYEAQQDKSGLPNDRFSAERPEGSISTLTIQRTEQRDSAMYRCASSILPGQGDNEQFFGPGTRLTVL.

This rearrangement joins TRBV5-1 to TRBJ2-1; 9 bases match TRBD2. V dropped 1 base and J dropped 5; count of bases not matched to a gene: 4. There are 15 residues in the CDR3. Germline lookup yields CDR1 SGHRS and CDR2 YFSETQ. As DNA, the CDR3 is TGCGCCAGCAGCTTGCCCAGCGGGGGGAACAATGAGCAGTTCTTC. This translates into CASSLPSGGNNEQFF.

The chain recombines TRBV6-5 with TRBJ1-2, with a possible D match to TRBD1 (6 bases). The V gene lost 4 bases and the J gene lost 2 bases, with 14 bases spanning the gap. The CDR3 spans 15 residues. Germline CDR1 and CDR2: MNHEY and SVGAGI. The CDR3 spells CASSFPTGLNYGYTF. CDR3 nucleotides: TGTGCCAGCAGTTTCCCGACAGGATTGAACTATGGCTACACCTTC.

The gene calls are TRBV5-4 and TRBJ1-2; D possibly corresponds to TRBD1 (6 bases). Between the trimmed V and J ends, which lost 0 bases and 9 bases, there was a span of 12 bases. The CDR3 spans 13 residues. From germline, CDR1 is SGHNT and CDR2 YYREEE (reference sequence). The CDR3, as DNA: TGTGCCAGCAGCTTGGAGCAGGGGCCGCGCTACACCTTC. The encoded protein is CASSLEQGPRYTF.

The CDR3 DNA reads TGTGCCAGCAGTGAGGACAGGGCCTACGAGCAGTACTTC. This gives the protein CASSEDRAYEQYF. The chain recombines TRBV6-1 with TRBJ2-7; 8 nucleotides line up with TRBD1. The V gene's germline CDR1 is MNHNS and CDR2 SASEGT. After removal of 3 bases from V and 2 bases from J, the junction contained 0 bases not matched to a gene. The CDR3 consists of 13 residues.

The rearrangement joins TRBV30 to TRBJ2-2; the match to TRBD2 covers 13 bases. The V segment lost 0 bases and the J segment 4 bases; nucleotides outside the gene matches: 5. Per the germline V gene, CDR1 is GTSNPN and CDR2 is SVGIG (reference sequence). The length of the CDR3 is 17 residues. The CDR3 bases are TGTGCCTGGAGTGTGGGGCGACTAGCGGGGGGCACCGGGGAGCTGTTTTTT. Its translation: CAWSVGRLAGGTGELFF.

In its sample, this clone was seen a few times. The chain employs TRBV5-6 and TRBJ1-5, with TRBD1 as a possible D gene (5 bases). Trimming took off 3 bases at V and 0 bases at J, with 19 bases between the two ends. Per germline, CDR1 SGHDT and CDR2 YYEEEE. The CDR3 is 18 residues long. The CDR3 spells CASSWAVGPDYSNQPQHF. The CDR3 DNA is TGTGCCAGCAGCTGGGCCGTGGGGCCTGATTATAGCAATCAGCCCCAGCATTTT.

The rearrangement joins TRBV11-2 to TRBJ2-7; possibly TRBD2 for D (6 bases). The ends were cut back, 7 bases at V and 5 bases at J, with 12 bases in the middle. CDR3 size: 12 residues. Germline CDR1 SGHAT, CDR2 FQNNGV. The CDR3 protein is CASTPWGDEQYF. CDR3 in DNA: TGTGCCAGCACCCCTTGGGGGGACGAGCAGTACTTC.

The rearrangement links TRBV5-4 to TRBJ2-3, with D perhaps TRBD2 (6 bases). Per the germline V gene, CDR1 is SGHNT and CDR2 is YYREEE (reference sequence). V gave up 0 bases and J gave up 4 bases, with 12 bases separating them. CDR3 length equals 15 residues. CDR3 region: CASSLGLGVSDTQYF. The CDR3 region has the DNA TGTGCCAGCAGCTTGGGACTAGGGGTATCAGATACGCAGTATTTT.

The rearrangement links TRBV4-1 to TRBJ1-1; the match to TRBD1 covers 7 bases. Germline V gene data show CDR1 as MGHRA and CDR2 as YSYEKL. Trimming cost V 4 bases and J 3 bases; bases outside gene matches: 5. The length of the CDR3 is 14 residues. CDR3 protein: CASSRPDRDTEAFF. Written as DNA, the CDR3 is TGCGCCAGCAGCCGACCCGACAGGGACACTGAAGCTTTCTTT.

The rearrangement joins TRBV6-5 to TRBJ2-1, with D maybe TRBD2 (6 bases). The germline CDR1 and CDR2 sequences are MNHEY and SVGAGI. V shed 6 bases and J shed 8 bases, with 20 bases lying between them. The CDR3 has 15 amino acids. CDR3 nucleotide sequence: TGTGCCAGCAGCCCCTCGCGGAGGGCCTTTTATGAGCAGTTCTTC. Encoded protein: CASSPSRRAFYEQFF.

The gene calls are TRBV28 and TRBJ2-5; D is unresolved. V was clipped by 5 bases and J by 5 bases, with 9 bases between them. The CDR3 length is 12 residues. In germline, CDR1 is MDHEN, CDR2 SYDVKM. CDR3 nucleotide sequence: TGTGCCAGCAGTGATTCGAGGGAGACCCAGTACTTC. Translation gives CASSDSRETQYF.

This sequence joins TRBV25-1 and TRBJ2-7, with TRBD2 matching over 8 bases. This CDR3 spans 14 amino acids. Germline V gives CDR1 MGHDK, CDR2 SYGVNS. The J segment lost 4 bases and the V segment lost 6 bases, leaving 8 bases of the junction unmatched. CDR3 loop: CASSGLGGRYEQYF. The CDR3 region has the DNA TGTGCCAGCAGCGGATTGGGCGGGAGGTACGAGCAGTACTTC.